A single sample gave rise to the 17 T cell receptor beta chains below, sequenced in a study of blood T cell repertoires in COVID-19. Produced via immunoSEQ multiplex PCR; TCRdb's table is partial and in-frame only. There are 250,000 to 350,000 clones in the sample; roughly 84% occur only once, and about 1% lies in the top ten. Sequencing used peripheral blood. The receptors originated from a human donor with COVID-19, enrolled during active disease. The donor label of this sample is uncertain.

This clone was counted only a few times. The chain carries TRBV15 and TRBJ1-2; tentative D call: TRBD1 (5 bases). Germline V CDR1 and CDR2: LNHNV, YYDKDF (reference sequence). V lost 0 bases to trimming and J lost 4 bases, with 12 bases between them. The CDR3 runs 15 residues. The CDR3: CATSRDQQALYGYTF. CDR3 DNA: TGTGCCACCAGCAGAGATCAACAGGCCCTCTATGGCTACACCTTC. The full variable domain, completed using reference TRBV15 and TRBJ1-2, is DAMVIQNPRYQVTQFGKPVTLSCSQTLNHNVMYWYQQKSSQAPKLLFHYYDKDFNNEADTPDNFQSRRPNTSFCFLDIRSPGLGDTAMYLCATSRDQQALYGYTFGSGTRLTVV.

The rearrangement links TRBV7-8 to TRBJ2-1; 9 bases fit TRBD2. CDR3 length: 18 residues. In germline, CDR1 is SGHVS, CDR2 FQNEAQ. Trimming took 0 bases from V and 3 from J; bases not matched to a gene: 9. CDR3: CASSLAAIGGRVYNEQFF. CDR3 DNA: TGTGCCAGCAGCTTAGCCGCTATTGGCGGGAGGGTCTACAATGAGCAGTTCTTC.

The chain recombines TRBV10-3 with TRBJ1-1; no reliable D call. CDR1 is ENHRY and CDR2 is SYGVKD in the germline V gene. V lost 3 bases to trimming and J lost 0 bases, with 5 bases between them. This CDR3 is built from 13 residues. CDR3 in amino acids: CAISEQMNTEAFF. CDR3 bases: TGTGCCATCAGTGAACAGATGAACACTGAAGCTTTCTTT.

This sequence joins TRBV19 and TRBJ1-6; D unresolved. Germline values: CDR1 LNHDA, CDR2 SQIVND (reference sequence). This CDR3 has 15 residues. V dropped 3 bases and J dropped 7 bases, with 13 bases sitting between them. As DNA, the CDR3 is TGTGCCAGTAGTATTGGAGGAAGAGGCAATTCACCCCTCCACTTT. This encodes CASSIGGRGNSPLHF.

This chain links TRBV2 with TRBJ2-7, with D possibly being TRBD2 (6 bases). CDR1 SNHLY and CDR2 FYNNEI come from the germline V gene. Trimming left V 7 bases short and J 0 bases short, with 13 bases between. This CDR3 is built from 14 residues. DNA of the CDR3: TGTGCCAGCAAGGGCGGGATTAACTCCTACGAGCAGTACTTC. Translated: CASKGGINSYEQYF.

This chain uses TRBV2 with TRBJ1-2; TRBD1 agrees at 9 bases. CDR3 size: 15 residues. V was pared by 1 base and J by 7 bases, with 7 bases of the junction left unmatched. The germline CDR1 and CDR2 sequences are SNHLY and FYNNEI. The CDR3 spells CASSEGGQGTFGYTF. The CDR3 bases are TGTGCCAGCAGTGAAGGAGGACAGGGGACTTTTGGCTACACCTTC.

This rearrangement joins TRBV18 to TRBJ1-2, with TRBD1 matching over 9 bases. In germline, CDR1 is KGHSH, CDR2 LQKENI. The V gene end was trimmed by 3 bases and the J gene end by 4 bases; junction bases not matched to a gene: 6. The CDR3 is made up of 15 amino acids. CDR3 nucleotide sequence: TGTGCCAGCTCACCCGACAGGGGGGCGATCTATGGCTACACCTTC. Amino acids: CASSPDRGAIYGYTF.

The chain is built from TRBV6-1 and TRBJ2-7; no reliable D call. The germline V gene encodes CDR1 MNHNS and CDR2 SASEGT. This CDR3 comprises 13 residues. Trimming removed 1 base from V and 7 bases from J, with 11 bases in between. The CDR3 bases are TGTGCCAGCAGTGAAGGCCCAGATTGGGAGCAGTACTTC. This gives the protein CASSEGPDWEQYF.

V gene TRBV3-1 (or the pseudogene TRBV3-2) combines with J gene TRBJ2-1; TRBD2 matches at 8 bases. The CDR3 covers 15 residues. CDR1 is LGHDT, CDR2 YNNKEL, per germline (reference sequence). V gave up 4 bases and J gave up 6 bases; unmatched junction bases: 8. Written as DNA, the CDR3 is TGTGCCAGCAGCCTGGGACTAGGGGTTCGCAATGAGCAGTTCTTC. It translates to CASSLGLGVRNEQFF.

J is TRBJ1-5 and V is TRBV28, with TRBD1 identical over 8 bases. The CDR3 sequence is 15 residues long. Germline-derived CDR1 and CDR2 are MDHEN and SYDVKM. J gave up 7 bases and V 6 bases, and 11 bases lay outside the gene matches. The CDR3 bases are TGTGCCAGCAGCCGCGAGACAGGGGCTGAACAGCCCCAGCATTTT. Translated: CASSRETGAEQPQHF.

This chain links TRBV28 with TRBJ1-2; TRBD1 aligns across 8 bases. Per the germline V gene, CDR1 is MDHEN and CDR2 is SYDVKM. This CDR3 contains 14 residues. The V gene end was trimmed by 4 bases and the J gene end by 5 bases; junction bases not matched to a gene: 6. CDR3 residues: CASSSYRGGYGYTF. In DNA form, the CDR3 reads TGTGCCAGCAGTTCCTACAGGGGGGGTTATGGCTACACCTTC.

A few counts support this clone. V gene TRBV5-5 combines with J gene TRBJ1-2; 9 bases match TRBD1. V shed 4 bases and J 3 bases; nucleotides not matched to a gene: 7. This CDR3 comprises 15 residues. Per the germline V gene, CDR1 is SGHKS and CDR2 is YYEKEE (reference sequence). The CDR3 bases are TGTGCCAGCAGCACAGGGACAGGGATGGACTATGGCTACACCTTC. It encodes CASSTGTGMDYGYTF.

A single count supports this clone. The sample has other DNA sequences that encode this CDR3 too. J is TRBJ1-1 and V is TRBV29-1, with 9 bases lining up with TRBD1. After removal of 6 bases from V and 0 bases from J, the junction contained 5 bases not matched to a gene. The CDR3 totals 14 residues. From germline, CDR1 is SQVTM and CDR2 ANQGSEA. The CDR3 is CSVGGTGMNTEAFF. The CDR3 nucleotides read TGCAGCGTGGGGGGGACAGGGATGAACACTGAAGCTTTCTTT.

The V call is TRBV23-1, the J call TRBJ2-7; 12 nucleotides align to TRBD1. TRBV23-1 is an ORF, with its function uncertain. The V and J ends lost 2 bases and 6 bases, in that order; junction bases with no gene match: 17. The CDR3 length is 19 residues. CDR3 sequence: CASSQITTLPGTGGSEQYF. The CDR3 DNA sequence: TGCGCCAGCAGTCAAATCACAACTCTTCCTGGGACAGGGGGCTCCGAGCAGTACTTC.

This rearrangement joins TRBV6-5 to TRBJ1-5; D perhaps matches TRBD1 (6 bases). In germline, CDR1 is MNHEY, CDR2 SVGAGI. This CDR3 comprises 14 residues. Between the trimmed V and J ends, which lost 5 bases and 6 bases, there was a span of 14 bases. The CDR3 loop reads CASSPGGAGQPQHF. The CDR3 DNA is TGTGCCAGCAGTCCTGGGGGCGCCGGTCAGCCCCAGCATTTT.

This chain links TRBV27 with TRBJ1-6; no reliable D call. Germline V CDR1 and CDR2: MNHEY, SMNVEV (reference sequence). This CDR3 region has 13 residues. The V end lost 5 bases, the J end lost 14 bases, and 16 bases lay between the germline ends. Here the CDR3 reads CASSTPGSITLHF. The CDR3 DNA reads TGTGCCAGCAGTACCCCGGGATCCATCACCCTCCACTTT.

This chain joins TRBV12-3 or TRBV12-4 and TRBJ2-5; D is uncertain. This CDR3 region has 13 residues. V lost 3 bases and J 1 base, leaving 6 bases between the germline ends. The chain's CDR3 is CASSFGGQETQYF. Written as DNA, the CDR3 is TGTGCCAGCAGTTTCGGCGGCCAAGAGACCCAGTACTTC.